This T cell receptor (beta chain) was obtained from a study of OX40 agonist ivuxolimab in advanced cancers. Study background: Ivuxolimab, an antibody that agonizes OX40 (CD134), was administered to the patients. A history of anti-PD-1, anti-PD-L1 or anti-CTLA-4 therapy was acceptable, and approximately 39% had some. Three patients had partial responses: one hepatocellular carcinoma, two cutaneous melanoma. Study-wide points: CD4+ and CD8+ blood T cells expanded clonally by week 6 at 0.1 to 3.0 mg/kg.

Clones were sequenced by immunoSEQ multiplex PCR, and TCRdb holds only the in-frame ones, with some missing. This sample has 75,000 to 80,000 clones, with around 82% found just once. CDR1 is SGHVS and CDR2 is FQNEAQ in the germline V gene. The CDR3 covers 14 residues. Regarding this clone: The antigen is undetermined.

This TCR was recovered from an adult with an advanced solid tumor such as melanoma, head and neck, liver or kidney cancer. Material: CD4+ or CD8+ T cells sorted from blood, obtained in a trial of the OX40 agonist ivuxolimab. The gene calls are TRBV7-8 and TRBJ2-5; D not resolved. The J call is uncertain, as TRBJ2-7 better fits the DNA end. DNA for the CDR3: TGTGCCAGCAGCCCAGGCCCGGGCCCTAACGAGCAGTACTTC. Translated, it gives CASSPGPGPNEQYF.